What follows are 23 T cell receptor beta chains derived from one specimen sequenced in a study of T cell responses to AZD1222 COVID-19 vaccine. Generated by immunoSEQ multiplex PCR, the TCRdb table keeps only in-frame clones and is missing some. The sample consists of about 150,000 clones, approximately 91% of them appearing once. The input for sequencing was peripheral blood, taken 28 days after the second AZD1222 dose. These receptors were obtained from an adult who received the AZD1222 COVID-19 vaccine.

V gene TRBV5-4 combines with J gene TRBJ1-1; possible D gene TRBD1, 5 bases. Germline CDR1 reads SGHNT; CDR2 reads YYREEE (reference sequence). Trimming took off 4 bases at V and 5 bases at J, with 12 bases between the two ends. CDR3 length: 13 residues. CDR3 region: CASSPLGGTEAFF. The CDR3 DNA is TGTGCCAGCAGCCCCCTTGGGGGAACTGAAGCTTTCTTT.

The chain carries TRBV2 and TRBJ2-1, with D possibly TRBD2 on 6 matching bases. The CDR3 consists of 17 residues. Per the germline V gene, CDR1 is SNHLY and CDR2 is FYNNEI. The V and J ends lost 0 bases and 5 bases respectively, with 17 bases between them. Here the CDR3 DNA reads TGTGCCAGCAGTGAAGCGGGGGGTCGGGTTCTTGACAATGAGCAGTTCTTC. Amino acid sequence: CASSEAGGRVLDNEQFF. The whole variable domain, remainder taken from reference TRBV2 and TRBJ2-1, is EPEVTQTPSHQVTQMGQEVILRCVPISNHLYFYWYRQILGQKVEFLVSFYNNEISEKSEIFDDQFSVERPDGSNFTLKIRSTKLEDSAMYFCASSEAGGRVLDNEQFFGPGTRLTVL.

The chain uses TRBV12-3 or TRBV12-4 and TRBJ1-2, with 8 bases fitting TRBD1. The CDR3 loop spans 12 amino acids. Trimming at V came to 8 bases and at J to 5 bases, leaving 4 bases not matched to a gene. CDR3 DNA: TGTGCCAGCCGGGACAGGCCTTATGGCTACACCTTC. It specifies CASRDRPYGYTF.

This clone appeared a single time. This chain joins TRBV5-4 and TRBJ2-1, with TRBD2 identical over 14 bases. Germline V gene data show CDR1 as SGHNT and CDR2 as YYREEE (reference sequence). V shed 4 bases, J shed 5 bases, and the junction held 5 bases outside the gene matches. CDR3 size: 16 residues. The CDR3 spells CASSPGLAGGNNEQFF. CDR3 sequence (DNA): TGTGCCAGCAGCCCCGGACTAGCGGGAGGTAACAATGAGCAGTTCTTC.

The sample holds one count of this clone. J is TRBJ2-7 and V is TRBV12-2; TRBD1 reflects the table's D call only, with no check against the DNA. TRBV12-2 counts as a pseudogene. CDR3 length: 16 amino acids. CDR3 sequence reads: CASRLASRWWPYEQYF. CDR3 bases: TGTGCAAGTCGCTTAGCGAGCAGGTGGTGGCCCTACGAGCAGTACTTC.

This chain joins TRBV11-1 and TRBJ1-1; D remains ambiguous. The germline gives CDR1 SGHAT, CDR2 FQDESV (reference sequence). V shed 5 bases and J shed 1 base, with 14 bases lying between them. The CDR3 covers 15 residues. The CDR3 nucleotides are TGTGCCAGCAGCCCTCGCCGCCTATCGAACACTGAAGCTTTCTTT. This codes for CASSPRRLSNTEAFF.

V usage is TRBV2 and J usage is TRBJ2-2; tentatively, D is TRBD1 or TRBD2 (5 bases each). The CDR3 runs 15 residues. Trimming removed 3 bases at V and 7 bases at J, with 15 bases between. The germline V gene has CDR1 SNHLY and CDR2 FYNNEI. The DNA for the CDR3 is TGTGCCAGCAGTGAGGGGGATAAGGGGATCGGGGAGCTGTTTTTT. Protein: CASSEGDKGIGELFF.

The chain uses TRBV7-9 and TRBJ2-4; D might be TRBD2 (5 bases). This CDR3 comprises 16 residues. Per the germline V gene, CDR1 is SEHNR and CDR2 is FQNEAQ (reference sequence). V was shortened by 1 base and J by 6 bases, with 16 bases between the two germline ends. The CDR3 region has the DNA TGTGCCAGCAGCTTAGGTGAAGAGGGATTTAGAAACATTCAGTACTTC. Protein product: CASSLGEEGFRNIQYF.

This sequence joins TRBV30 and TRBJ2-1; D might be TRBD2 (5 bases). The CDR3 runs to 16 residues. V was clipped by 2 bases and J by 6 bases, with 20 bases between them. Germline lookup yields CDR1 GTSNPN and CDR2 SVGIG (reference sequence). The CDR3: CAWSPPGLASVNEQFF. DNA of the CDR3: TGTGCCTGGAGTCCGCCGGGCCTAGCCTCGGTCAATGAGCAGTTCTTC.

The chain joins TRBV3-1 (or the pseudogene TRBV3-2) to TRBJ1-6, with D unresolved. This CDR3 spans 16 amino acids. Germline-derived CDR1 and CDR2 are LGHDT and YNNKEL (reference sequence). V dropped 1 base and J dropped 1 base, with 8 bases sitting between them. The CDR3 reads CASSQVPGSYNSPLHF. As DNA, the CDR3 is TGTGCCAGCAGCCAAGTCCCCGGGTCCTATAATTCACCCCTCCACTTT.

This clone came up once. This chain uses TRBV7-8 with TRBJ1-2; 7 positions match TRBD1. The V gene's germline CDR1 is SGHVS and CDR2 FQNEAQ. V shed 5 bases and J 8 bases; nucleotides not matched to a gene: 8. The CDR3 has 13 residues. CDR3 in amino acids: CASSPDRARGYTF. The CDR3 nucleotides are TGTGCCAGCAGCCCTGACAGGGCTAGGGGCTACACCTTC. Combining the CDR3 with reference TRBV7-8 and TRBJ1-2 gives the whole variable domain GAGVSQSPRYKVAKRGQDVALRCDPISGHVSLFWYQQALGQGPEFLTYFQNEAQLDKSGLPSDRFFAERPEGSVSTLKIQRTQQEDSAVYLCASSPDRARGYTFGSGTRLTVV.

The rearrangement uses TRBV5-4 and TRBJ2-4; D perhaps matches TRBD1 (7 bases). From germline, CDR1 is SGHNT and CDR2 YYREEE (reference sequence). V lost 4 bases and J 0 bases, leaving 11 bases between the germline ends. This CDR3 has 15 amino acids. CDR3 sequence reads: CASSPGGLAKNIQYF. CDR3 in DNA: TGTGCCAGCAGCCCAGGGGGACTAGCCAAAAACATTCAGTACTTC.

This chain uses TRBV4-1 with TRBJ1-4; 8 nucleotides agree with TRBD1. This CDR3 region has 14 residues. Trimming removed 4 bases from V and 4 bases from J; junction bases left unmatched: 2. Germline V gene sequence: CDR1 MGHRA, CDR2 YSYEKL. CDR3 region: CASSPGGHNEKLFF. The CDR3 nucleotides are TGCGCCAGCAGCCCAGGGGGCCATAATGAAAAACTGTTTTTT.

V gene TRBV14 combines with J gene TRBJ1-5, with 10 nucleotides matching TRBD1. CDR1 is SGHDN and CDR2 is FVKESK in the germline V gene. V shed 0 bases, J shed 5 bases, and the junction held 4 bases outside the gene matches. This CDR3 spans 16 amino acids. Written as DNA, the CDR3 is TGTGCCAGCAGCCAAGATGACAGGGGGCCTGATCAGCCCCAGCATTTT. Its protein product is CASSQDDRGPDQPQHF.

V gene TRBV19 combines with J gene TRBJ1-1; maybe TRBD1 (5 bases). The V end was cut by 3 bases, the J end by 0 bases, with 26 bases between. The CDR3 spans 20 residues. Germline CDR1 LNHDA, CDR2 SQIVND (reference sequence). The CDR3 protein is CASSIKFFPGGYSLNTEAFF. The CDR3 bases are TGTGCCAGTAGTATTAAGTTCTTCCCCGGGGGATATTCCCTGAACACTGAAGCTTTCTTT.

In this sample, this clone turned up once. The genes are TRBV5-8 and TRBJ2-7, with D tentatively TRBD1 (5 bases). Between the trimmed V and J ends, which lost 1 base and 3 bases, there was a span of 8 bases. The CDR3 contains 13 residues. Germline V lookup: CDR1 SGHTS, CDR2 YDEGEE. The CDR3 DNA sequence: TGTGCCAGCAGCTTGCCCGACAGCTACGAGCAGTACTTC. Its protein product is CASSLPDSYEQYF. The full variable domain, with the rest looked up from reference TRBV5-8 and TRBJ2-7, is EAGVTQSPTHLIKTRGQQATLRCSPISGHTSVYWYQQALGLGLQFLLWYDEGEERNRGNFPPRFSGRQFPNYSSELNVNALELEDSALYLCASSLPDSYEQYFGPGTRLTVT.

In DNA form, the CDR3 reads TGTGCCAGCAGCTTAGATTACTATGATCAGCCCCAGCATTTT. Its protein is CASSLDYYDQPQHF. The chain links TRBV7-2 to TRBJ1-5, with no clear D. Trimming cost V 1 base and J 5 bases, with 9 bases left between them. There are 14 residues in the CDR3. The germline V gene has CDR1 SGHTA and CDR2 FQGNSA.

The gene calls are TRBV30 and TRBJ1-6, with 7 bases that match TRBD1. Trimming removed 2 bases from V and 4 bases from J; junction bases left unmatched: 5. CDR1 is GTSNPN, CDR2 SVGIG, per germline (reference sequence). The CDR3 runs 15 residues. CDR3 loop: CAWSQTGIYNSPLHF. CDR3 coding DNA: TGTGCCTGGAGTCAGACAGGGATTTATAATTCACCCCTCCACTTT.

The chain combines TRBV2 with TRBJ2-3, with 7 bases aligning to TRBD1. There are 16 residues in the CDR3. The J segment lost 8 bases and the V segment lost 6 bases, leaving 17 bases of the junction unmatched. Germline V gene sequence: CDR1 SNHLY, CDR2 FYNNEI. The CDR3 region is CASRTGIYTDTGTQYF. CDR3 bases: TGTGCCAGCAGGACAGGGATTTACACAGATACGGGTACGCAGTATTTT.

V gene TRBV4-1 combines with J gene TRBJ1-2; D unresolved. Per germline, CDR1 MGHRA and CDR2 YSYEKL. The V and J ends lost 0 bases and 4 bases respectively, with 9 bases between them. The CDR3 has 14 residues. CDR3 sequence (DNA): TGCGCCAGCAGCCAAGATGCAGGAGGCTATGGCTACACCTTC. This codes for CASSQDAGGYGYTF.

V usage is TRBV5-1 and J usage is TRBJ1-2; maybe TRBD1 (5 bases). V was shortened by 3 bases and J by 9 bases, with 21 bases between the two germline ends. Germline CDR1 SGHRS, CDR2 YFSETQ. The CDR3 spans 15 residues. The CDR3 region has the DNA TGCGCCAGCAGCTCGGGGACTCCGCGTGAGAGTAGCTACACCTTC. Its translation is CASSSGTPRESSYTF.

This chain connects TRBV5-8 to TRBJ1-6; 10 bases match TRBD1. J was trimmed by 4 bases and V by 7 bases; bases with no gene match: 5. The CDR3 length is 15 residues. Germline lookup yields CDR1 SGHTS and CDR2 YDEGEE. CDR3 region: CASVRQGAYNSPLHF. CDR3 sequence (DNA): TGTGCCAGCGTGAGACAGGGGGCTTATAATTCACCCCTCCACTTT.

The V gene is TRBV7-9, the J gene TRBJ1-2; no clear D. The germline V gene encodes CDR1 SEHNR and CDR2 FQNEAQ (reference sequence). Deletions cut 5 bases from V and 8 bases from J, with 12 bases between. This CDR3 spans 12 amino acids. As DNA, the CDR3 is TGTGCCAGCAGCGTCACTGAAAAAGGCTACACCTTC. This codes for CASSVTEKGYTF.